The 13 T cell receptor beta chains below come from one sample, sequenced in a study of shared clonotypes between healthy human individuals (dated by TCRdb to 2020 to 2022). Library prep was done by the immunoSEQ multiplex PCR assay. Here the immuneACCESS table is served through TCRdb, limited to in-frame sequences with V and J called. Missing clones are a known gap in these copies; in checked studies unresolved V genes cover under half, and the rest lacks a known reason. The sample contains approximately 2,000,000 clones, 80% to 95% of them found a single time. Around 1.8% of the sample is held by the ten biggest clonotypes. CD8 naive samples consisted of CD45RO-negative cells that were positively selected for CCR7, yielding a CD45RA+CCR7+ population without TemRA cells. The specimen sequenced was naive CD8+ T cells from PBMCs. The cell subset or site label on this specimen signifies: CD45RA+CCR7+. These receptors all come from a man in his late teens or twenties in good health. Some clones in this sample may be carry-over from other donors' samples.

The rearrangement uses TRBV5-1 and TRBJ2-1; D possibly corresponds to TRBD1 (6 bases). The CDR3 is 12 residues long. V was clipped by 4 bases and J by 15 bases, with 17 bases between them. Per the germline V gene, CDR1 is SGHRS and CDR2 is YFSETQ. CDR3 DNA sequence: TGCGCCAGCAGCCCCCAGGGGCAGGATCCGTTCTTC. This codes for CASSPQGQDPFF.

V and J are TRBV7-2 and TRBJ1-1; 7 nucleotides agree with TRBD1. V lost 4 bases to trimming and J lost 5 bases; unmatched junction nucleotides: 10. Germline-derived CDR1 and CDR2 are SGHTA and FQGNSA. The CDR3 has 15 residues. The CDR3 sequence is CASSSTGWAKTEAFF. Here the CDR3 DNA reads TGTGCCAGCAGCTCGACAGGGTGGGCGAAAACTGAAGCTTTCTTT.

With respect to this clone: Other nucleotide sequences from this sample produce the same CDR3. The chain employs TRBV28 and TRBJ1-2; tentative D call: TRBD1 (6 bases). There are 14 residues in the CDR3. Germline-derived CDR1 and CDR2 are MDHEN and SYDVKM. The V end was cut by 2 bases, the J end by 1 base, with 8 bases between. The CDR3 nucleotides are TGTGCCAGCAGTTTAAGGGGGATTAACTATGGCTACACCTTC. Translated: CASSLRGINYGYTF.

This clone showed up just once. The CDR3 nucleotides read TGTGCCAGCAGCTTACATGGGAGGTTCTATGGCTACACCTTC. It yields the protein CASSLHGRFYGYTF. The chain is built from TRBV7-8 and TRBJ1-2, with D hard to call. Looked up from germline, CDR1 is SGHVS and CDR2 is FQNEAQ. The CDR3 has 14 amino acids. The V gene lost 2 bases and the J gene lost 4 bases, with 11 bases spanning the gap.

This clone has just one count. Other DNA sequences of this sample code for an identical CDR3. The chain has TRBV4-3 and TRBJ2-7, with 9 positions matching TRBD2. The ends lost 1 base at V and 6 bases at J; junction bases unmatched: 4. The V gene's germline CDR1 is LGHNA and CDR2 YSLEER. This CDR3 is built from 14 residues. The CDR3 DNA sequence: TGCGCCAGCAGCCAAGTGGCGGGAGGGAGCGAGCAGTACTTC. Its translation: CASSQVAGGSEQYF.

The chain carries TRBV4-1 and TRBJ2-3; TRBD2 matches 13 bases. With 4 bases clipped from V and 4 bases from J, the junction kept 2 bases outside the gene matches. Germline V gene sequence: CDR1 MGHRA, CDR2 YSYEKL. The CDR3 spans 15 residues. The CDR3 DNA sequence: TGCGCCAGCAGCCGGACTAGCGGGAGATCAGATACGCAGTATTTT. The encoded protein is CASSRTSGRSDTQYF.

The V and J genes are TRBV6-1 and TRBJ1-2; TRBD1 agrees at 12 bases. Unmatched junction bases numbered 2, after V lost 5 bases and J lost 4 bases. There are 14 residues in the CDR3. Per germline, CDR1 MNHNS and CDR2 SASEGT. The CDR3 sequence: CASSWDRGLYGYTF. The CDR3 nucleotides are TGTGCCAGCAGTTGGGACAGGGGGCTCTATGGCTACACCTTC.

The chain joins TRBV19 to TRBJ2-7, with D tentatively TRBD1 (5 bases). The CDR3 covers 15 residues. Between the trimmed V and J ends, which lost 1 base and 1 base, there was a span of 11 bases. Per the germline V gene, CDR1 is LNHDA and CDR2 is SQIVND (reference sequence). CDR3 sequence (DNA): TGTGCCAGTAGTATAGCTCCAGGGAATTCCTACGAGCAGTACTTC. It encodes CASSIAPGNSYEQYF.

The V and J genes are TRBV29-1 and TRBJ2-1; D is unresolved. V was shortened by 1 base and J by 7 bases, with 8 bases between the two germline ends. The CDR3 consists of 12 residues. Germline values: CDR1 SQVTM, CDR2 ANQGSEA. The CDR3 coding sequence is TGCAGCGTTGAAGGGAGACCGAATGAGCAGTTCTTC. It encodes CSVEGRPNEQFF.

The chain employs TRBV7-9 and TRBJ2-3, with a tentative D call TRBD1 (5 bases). CDR3 length: 14 residues. Germline assignment: CDR1 SEHNR and CDR2 FQNEAQ (reference sequence). Trimming took 1 base from V and 5 from J, leaving 10 bases between them. The CDR3 DNA sequence: TGTGCCAGCAGCTTAGGGGCAGGACAAGATACGCAGTATTTT. This sequence encodes CASSLGAGQDTQYF.

Only one count was recorded for this clone. The sample carries other DNA sequences with the same CDR3. The rearrangement uses TRBV19 and TRBJ2-7; D gene uncertain. This CDR3 region has 11 residues. The germline CDR1 and CDR2 sequences are LNHDA and SQIVND (reference sequence). V dropped 2 bases and J dropped 6 bases, with 5 bases sitting between them. The CDR3 DNA reads as TGTGCCAGTAGTATAAAGGGCGAGCAGTACTTC. Its protein product is CASSIKGEQYF.

The table lists this clone with a count of one. This CDR3 reads CASSPPRGLSEAFF. CDR3 DNA sequence: TGTGCCAGCTCACCCCCGAGGGGGCTGTCTGAAGCTTTCTTT. The J gene is TRBJ1-1, the V gene TRBV18; TRBD1 aligns across 7 bases. Germline trimming cut 3 bases from V and 6 bases from J; bases unmatched to any gene: 7. The CDR3 spans 14 residues. The germline CDR1 and CDR2 sequences are KGHSH and LQKENI.

The V gene is TRBV7-6, the J gene TRBJ2-3; 13 nucleotides agree with TRBD2. The germline CDR1 and CDR2 sequences are SGHVS and FNYEAQ. The CDR3 contains 16 residues. V gave up 4 bases and J gave up 2 bases; unmatched junction bases: 3. CDR3 nucleotide sequence: TGTGCCAGCAGCTCGGGACTAGCGGGAATCACAGATACGCAGTATTTT. The encoded protein is CASSSGLAGITDTQYF.